A single TCR beta chain is shown here with its context. These data originate in a study of T cells after somatic rescue of genetic block. The method was immunoSEQ multiplex PCR; TCRdb's version includes in-frame clones alone and lacks a portion of them. Among approximately 9,800 clones listed, 70% to 75% were seen once. This TCR came from a boy between 5 and 17 years old. The sequenced sample was peripheral blood mononuclear cells (PBMCs).

DNA of the CDR3: TGCGCCAGCAGCTTGAGTTTAGGTTCTAATTCACCCCTCCACTTT. Translated, it gives CASSLSLGSNSPLHF. The V gene is TRBV5-1, the J gene TRBJ1-6; no clear D gene. There are 15 residues in the CDR3. Per the germline V gene, CDR1 is SGHRS and CDR2 is YFSETQ. The V end lost 1 base, the J end lost 6 bases, and 11 bases lay between the germline ends.